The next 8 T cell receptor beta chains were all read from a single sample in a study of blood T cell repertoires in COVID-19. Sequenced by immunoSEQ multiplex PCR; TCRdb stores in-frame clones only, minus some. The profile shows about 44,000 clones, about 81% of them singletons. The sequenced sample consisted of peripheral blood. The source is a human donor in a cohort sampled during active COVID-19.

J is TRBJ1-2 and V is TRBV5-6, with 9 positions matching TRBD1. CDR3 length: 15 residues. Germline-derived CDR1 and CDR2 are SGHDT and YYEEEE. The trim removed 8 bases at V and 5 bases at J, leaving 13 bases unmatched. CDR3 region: CASRTGQGLLYGYTF. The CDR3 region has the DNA TGTGCCAGTAGAACAGGACAGGGGTTGTTATATGGCTACACCTTC.

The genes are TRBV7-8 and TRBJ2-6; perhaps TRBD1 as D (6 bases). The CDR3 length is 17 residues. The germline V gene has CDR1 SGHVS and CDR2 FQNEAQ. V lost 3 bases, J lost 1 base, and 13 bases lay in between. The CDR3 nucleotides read TGTGCCAGCAGCTTGAAGCCTCAGGGGTCTGGGGCCAACGTCCTGACTTTC. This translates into CASSLKPQGSGANVLTF.

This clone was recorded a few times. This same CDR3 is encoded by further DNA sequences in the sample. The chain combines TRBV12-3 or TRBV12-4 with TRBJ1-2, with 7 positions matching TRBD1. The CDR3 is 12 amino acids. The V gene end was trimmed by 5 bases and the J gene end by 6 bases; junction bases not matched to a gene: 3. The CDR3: CASSPTGDGYTF. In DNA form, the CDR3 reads TGTGCCAGCAGTCCAACAGGGGATGGCTACACCTTC.

The CDR3 is CASSDGSGHQPQHF. DNA of the CDR3: TGTGCCAGCAGTGATGGGTCGGGTCATCAGCCCCAGCATTTT. The rearrangement links TRBV2 to TRBJ1-5, with D unresolved. The germline CDR1 and CDR2 sequences are SNHLY and FYNNEI. CDR3 length: 14 amino acids. With 3 bases removed from V and 5 bases from J, the gap between germline ends came to 11 bases.

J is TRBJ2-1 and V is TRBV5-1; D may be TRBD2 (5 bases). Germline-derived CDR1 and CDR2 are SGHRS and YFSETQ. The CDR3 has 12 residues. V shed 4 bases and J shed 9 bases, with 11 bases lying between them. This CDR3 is CASSATRREQFF. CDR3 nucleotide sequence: TGCGCCAGCAGCGCTACTAGACGTGAGCAGTTCTTC. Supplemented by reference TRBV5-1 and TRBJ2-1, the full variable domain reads KAGVTQTPRYLIKTRGQQVTLSCSPISGHRSVSWYQQTPGQGLQFLFEYFSETQRNKGNFPGRFSGRQFSNSRSEMNVSTLELGDSALYLCASSATRREQFFGPGTRLTVL.

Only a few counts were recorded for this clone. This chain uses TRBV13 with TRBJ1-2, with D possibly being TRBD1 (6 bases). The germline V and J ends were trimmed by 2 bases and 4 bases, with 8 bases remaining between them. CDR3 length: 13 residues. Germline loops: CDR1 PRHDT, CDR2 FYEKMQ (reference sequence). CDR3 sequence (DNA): TGTGCCAGCAGCTTACAGGGGTCCTATGGCTACACCTTC. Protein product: CASSLQGSYGYTF.

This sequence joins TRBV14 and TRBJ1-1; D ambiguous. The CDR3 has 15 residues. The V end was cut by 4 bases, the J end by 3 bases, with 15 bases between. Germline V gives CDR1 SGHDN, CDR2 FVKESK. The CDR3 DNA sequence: TGTGCCAGCAGCCGAAGAGTCGCCTTCGACACTGAAGCTTTCTTT. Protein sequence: CASSRRVAFDTEAFF.

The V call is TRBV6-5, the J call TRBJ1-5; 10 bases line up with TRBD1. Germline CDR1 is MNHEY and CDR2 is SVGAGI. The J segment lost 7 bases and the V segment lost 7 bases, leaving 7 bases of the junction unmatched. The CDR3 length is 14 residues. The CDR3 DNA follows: TGTGCCAGCAACCCGGGACAGGGGCACCAGCCCCAGCATTTT. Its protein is CASNPGQGHQPQHF.